This entry concerns a single T cell receptor (beta chain). Its antigen remains unknown. This sample is part of a study of T cell repertoires in cytomegalovirus infection. Whole-study context: Researchers turned to recently identified HLA-C-restricted CMV epitopes as well as well-studied HLA-B-restricted ones. Both CMV infection and a matching HLA type were indicated by public TCR beta signatures. Study-wide points: Ex vivo, HLA-C-restricted CMV-specific TCR beta clonotypes prevailed over the rest of the response.

One entry per CDR3 protein results from TCRdb running MiXCR on the reads. The sample contains around 900,000 distinct CDR3 sequences, approximately 31% of which appear only once. The V and J ends lost 2 bases and 9 bases respectively, with 13 bases between them. The germline gives CDR1 SGHTA, CDR2 FQGTGA. CDR3 length equals 13 residues. The source is a human donor in good health (CMV status not recorded). Some clones in this sample may be carry-over from other donors' samples. V and J are TRBV7-3 and TRBJ1-1, with TRBD1 as a possible D gene (5 bases). The sequences come from cultured CD8+ T cells from PBMCs, collected from culture after CMV antigen stimulation. CDR3 residues: CASSLGWGEKAFF. The CDR3 DNA sequence: TGTGCCAGCAGCTTAGGTTGGGGGGAGAAAGCTTTCTTT.